A selection of T cell receptor beta chains follows, all from one sample in a study of shared clonotypes between healthy human individuals. TCRdb's copy holds only in-frame clones and misses some; the assay was immunoSEQ multiplex PCR. This table has more than 2 million clones, roughly 94% appearing once. Sequencing was done on a sample of naive CD4+ T cells sorted from blood. These TCRs come from a man in his late teens or twenties in good health. Each CDR3 is given with its conserved first and last residue. The order of the fields is D gene, clone size, J gene, V gene, CDR3 DNA, CDR3 protein. D genes are given only for firm matches. Clone size is given for some rows only: seen once, a few or many times, or a class if the clone is expanded.

-,-,TRBJ1-2,TRBV11-2,TGTGCCAGCAGCTTAGTCGGCAGCCCGGGATATGGCTACACCTTC,CASSLVGSPGYGYTF
-,-,TRBJ1-4,TRBV6-1,TGTGCCAGCAGACATAGGGACAAGCCTAATGAAAAACTGTTTTTT,CASRHRDKPNEKLFF
-,-,TRBJ1-5,TRBV2,TGTGCCAGCAGTGGTTTTGCCAATCAGCCCCAGCATTTT,CASSGFANQPQHF
TRBD2,-,TRBJ2-7,TRBV6-1,TGTGCCAGCAGTGCATCTTGGACTAGCGCATTGTACGAGCAGTACTTC,CASSASWTSALYEQYF
TRBD1,-,TRBJ2-7,TRBV10-3,TGTGCCATCAGTGAGTCGGATCTGACAGGGGTGGACGAGCAGTACTTC,CAISESDLTGVDEQYF
-,-,TRBJ2-7,TRBV20-1,TGCAGTGCTGGGGGGTCCTACGAGCAGTACTTC,CSAGGSYEQYF
-,-,TRBJ2-5,TRBV2,TGTGCCAGCAATAGACAGCTTATTCAAGAGACCCAGTACTTC,CASNRQLIQETQYF
-,-,TRBJ2-5,TRBV15,TGTGCCACCAGCGCGGAGGGGGGTCTACAAGAGACCCAGTACTTC,CATSAEGGLQETQYF
TRBD1,once,TRBJ2-5,TRBV5-6,TGTGCCAGCAGCCTACCGACAGGGGCAGAGACCCAGTACTTC,CASSLPTGAETQYF
-,-,TRBJ2-7,TRBV5-6,TGTGCCAGCAGCTCGCGTTTCTACACCCATGAAGAGCAGTACTTC,CASSSRFYTHEEQYF
TRBD2,-,TRBJ2-3,TRBV15,TGTGCCACCAGCAGGAGCGGGACTCAACCCACAGATACGCAGTATTTT,CATSRSGTQPTDTQYF
-,-,TRBJ1-5,TRBV4-1,TGCGCCAGCAGCCAAGAGGCAGGGGGCAATCAGCCCCAGCATTTT,CASSQEAGGNQPQHF
TRBD2,-,TRBJ2-2,TRBV5-1,TGCGCCAGCAGCCCCTTAGCGGGGGGCACCGGGGAGCTGTTTTTT,CASSPLAGGTGELFF
TRBD1,-,TRBJ2-3,TRBV7-9,TGTGCCAGCAGCTTAGGGGACAGGGACGCAGATACGCAGTATTTT,CASSLGDRDADTQYF
TRBD2,-,TRBJ2-3,TRBV9,TGTGCCAGCAGCCCCCGGGGGGTCTCTAGCACAGATACGCAGTATTTT,CASSPRGVSSTDTQYF
-,-,TRBJ2-7,TRBV6-6,TGTGCCAGCAGCCTCACACCTACGTACGAGCAGTACTTC,CASSLTPTYEQYF
-,-,TRBJ2-7,TRBV6-5,TGTGCCAGCAGCCTGAATGGGGGCTACGAGCAGTACTTC,CASSLNGGYEQYF
TRBD1,-,TRBJ1-2,TRBV6-5,TGTGCCAGCAGTTCACCGGGACAGGGGACTTATGGCTACACCTTC,CASSSPGQGTYGYTF
-,-,TRBJ2-5,TRBV7-6,TGTGCCAGCAGCCCAACTCCTTCGGGGCCAGAGACCCAGTACTTC,CASSPTPSGPETQYF
-,-,TRBJ2-3,TRBV18,TGTGCCAGCTCTCTACCTTTGGATACGCAGTATTTT,CASSLPLDTQYF
-,-,TRBJ2-1,TRBV6-6,TGTGCCAGCAGTTACTCGCCGACAGGCCCCAATGAGCAGTTCTTC,CASSYSPTGPNEQFF
-,once,TRBJ2-5,TRBV6-5,TGTGCCAGCAGTTACTCGAGGGTAGAGACCCAGTACTTC,CASSYSRVETQYF
-,-,TRBJ1-6,TRBV27,TGTGCCAGCAGTTTAGAGGTCGGGGCTTCTTCACCCCTCCACTTT,CASSLEVGASSPLHF
-,-,TRBJ2-7,TRBV9,TGTGCCAGCAGCTTTAGCCGGGACGGCACCTACGAGCAGTACTTC,CASSFSRDGTYEQYF
-,-,TRBJ2-5,TRBV25-1,TGTGCCAGCAGTGAACAGGCCCCCGGGACCCAGTACTTC,CASSEQAPGTQYF
TRBD2,-,TRBJ2-1,TRBV5-1,TGCGCCAGCAGCTTGGCTAGCGGGAGAATTGGCAATGAGCAGTTCTTC,CASSLASGRIGNEQFF
TRBD1,few,TRBJ1-1,TRBV18,TGTGCCAGCTCACCGGGACAGGAGAACACTGAAGCTTTCTTT,CASSPGQENTEAFF
TRBD1,-,TRBJ1-2,TRBV30,TGTGCCTGGAGTAAGACAGGGGCTAGGGGCTACACCTTC,CAWSKTGARGYTF
-,-,TRBJ1-2,TRBV30,TGTGCCTGGAGTGTAGCGGTTAACTATGGCTACACCTTC,CAWSVAVNYGYTF
-,-,TRBJ2-7,TRBV5-1,TGCGCCAGCAGCTTGAAGCTCAGAGCCGAGCAGTACTTC,CASSLKLRAEQYF
TRBD1,-,TRBJ1-6,TRBV7-3,TGTGCCAGCAGCTCGGGGACAGCCCGCGACTCACCCCTCCACTTT,CASSSGTARDSPLHF
-,-,TRBJ2-1,TRBV6-5,TGTGCCAGCAGGGGGCAGGGGCAGCGCAATGAGCAGTTCTTC,CASRGQGQRNEQFF
TRBD2,-,TRBJ2-7,TRBV7-2,TGTGCCAGCAGCTTAGCGGGGGGGTCATACGAGCAGTACTTC,CASSLAGGSYEQYF
TRBD2,-,TRBJ2-1,TRBV6-5,TGTGCCAGCAGTTTGACTAGCGGGGGGTTTATCCATGAGCAGTTCTTC,CASSLTSGGFIHEQFF
TRBD2,-,TRBJ2-5,TRBV2,TGTGCCACCTCTAGCGGGAGGGCTCGAGAGACCCAGTACTTC,CATSSGRARETQYF
-,-,TRBJ1-4,TRBV4-1,TGCGCCAGCAGCCAAGCTCTCAGCGGGCGCGAAAAACTGTTTTTT,CASSQALSGREKLFF
TRBD2,-,TRBJ2-1,TRBV7-2,TGTGCCAGCAGCTTAGGACTAGCGGGAGGTAATGAGCAGTTCTTC,CASSLGLAGGNEQFF
TRBD2,-,TRBJ2-7,TRBV7-2,TGTGCCAGCCGCCCGGAGGATAGCGGGGGCTACGAGCAGTACTTC,CASRPEDSGGYEQYF
-,-,TRBJ2-1,TRBV19,TGTGCCAGTAGTATAGATGAGTCGGTAGGGAGGTTCTTC,CASSIDESVGRFF
-,once,TRBJ1-2,TRBV18,TGTGCCAGCTCACCACTGACAGGTTGGGACTATGGCTACACCTTC,CASSPLTGWDYGYTF